Presented here are 13 T cell receptor beta chains from one specimen sequenced in a study of shared clonotypes between healthy human individuals. TCRdb's table, derived via immunoSEQ multiplex PCR, lists solely in-frame clones and lacks some. The profile shows approximately 1.9 million clones, 93% of them singletons. CD45RO-negative cells were positively selected for CCR7, leaving out terminally differentiated effector memory CD45RA+ cells. Sequenced material: naive CD8+ T cells from PBMCs. These receptors were taken from a man aged 18 to 35 in good health. Some clones in this sample may be carry-over from other donors' samples.

V gene TRBV11-2 combines with J gene TRBJ2-3, with 7 bases that match TRBD2. This CDR3 is 14 amino acids long. Germline V gene sequence: CDR1 SGHAT, CDR2 FQNNGV. Unmatched junction bases numbered 3, after V lost 2 bases and J lost 4 bases. The CDR3 sequence is CASSLRGGADTQYF. Written as DNA, the CDR3 is TGTGCCAGCAGCTTACGTGGGGGGGCAGATACGCAGTATTTT.

The chain links TRBV27 to TRBJ2-7, with D unresolved. The V gene lost 3 bases and the J gene lost 6 bases, with 15 bases spanning the gap. Germline-derived CDR1 and CDR2 are MNHEY and SMNVEV (reference sequence). This CDR3 contains 14 residues. The CDR3 DNA reads as TGTGCCAGCAGTTTTCTCTTAAGCTCCGCCGAGCAGTACTTC. Translated, it gives CASSFLLSSAEQYF.

The chain uses TRBV14 and TRBJ2-4, with 8 bases identical to TRBD1. CDR1 and CDR2 from the germline V gene are SGHDN and FVKESK. The CDR3 runs 15 residues. Trimming removed 4 bases from V and 6 bases from J; junction bases left unmatched: 8. The CDR3 reads CASSRAGTGVNIQYF. As DNA, the CDR3 is TGTGCCAGCAGCCGAGCAGGGACAGGAGTAAACATTCAGTACTTC.

The rearrangement joins TRBV27 to TRBJ2-1; D not certain. CDR1 and CDR2 (germline): MNHEY, SMNVEV (reference sequence). Trimming took off 6 bases at V and 12 bases at J, with 15 bases between the two ends. The CDR3 is made up of 12 amino acids. In DNA, the CDR3 is TGTGCCAGCAGGAGTCTAGGGTATGTGCAGTTCTTC. It translates to CASRSLGYVQFF.

This chain uses TRBV27 with TRBJ1-1, with a weak D call TRBD1 (5 bases). V gave up 4 bases and J gave up 2 bases, with 17 bases separating them. CDR1 and CDR2 (germline): MNHEY, SMNVEV (reference sequence). This CDR3 is 16 amino acids long. The CDR3 region is CASSWGRGTANTEAFF. Written as DNA, the CDR3 is TGTGCCAGCAGTTGGGGGAGGGGTACAGCTAACACTGAAGCTTTCTTT.

This rearrangement joins TRBV29-1 to TRBJ2-1; possibly TRBD1 for D (5 bases). With 1 base removed from V and 6 bases from J, the gap between germline ends came to 16 bases. The CDR3 sequence is 15 residues long. Germline loops: CDR1 SQVTM, CDR2 ANQGSEA. As DNA, the CDR3 is TGCAGCGTTGAAGGGGTAGTCAGGGCAGGCAATGAGCAGTTCTTC. This translates into CSVEGVVRAGNEQFF.

Comment on this clone: The sample carries other DNA sequences with the same CDR3. The rearrangement links TRBV4-3 to TRBJ2-5; 11 bases agree with TRBD2. Germline CDR1 is LGHNA and CDR2 is YSLEER. The junction had 1 base not matched to a gene; V was cut back by 4 bases and J by 3 bases. The CDR3 runs 14 residues. The CDR3 DNA sequence: TGCGCCAGCAGCCCGGGACTAGCGGAAGAGACCCAGTACTTC. Its protein product is CASSPGLAEETQYF.

The genes are TRBV9 and TRBJ2-5, with 7 bases lining up with TRBD2. This CDR3 is 15 amino acids long. Germline values: CDR1 SGDLS, CDR2 YYNGEE. V lost 4 bases to trimming and J lost 4 bases; unmatched junction nucleotides: 10. Here the CDR3 reads CASSSSSGRGETQYF. The CDR3 region has the DNA TGTGCCAGCAGCTCCTCGTCGGGGAGGGGAGAGACCCAGTACTTC.

A note on this clone: The sample carries other DNA sequences with the same CDR3. The J gene is TRBJ2-2, the V gene TRBV27; D gene unclear. Germline V CDR1 and CDR2: MNHEY, SMNVEV (reference sequence). V was shortened by 3 bases and J by 2 bases, with 1 base between the two germline ends. CDR3 size: 12 residues. The CDR3 loop is CASSFNTGELFF. In nucleotides, the CDR3 is TGTGCCAGCAGTTTTAACACCGGGGAGCTGTTTTTT.

The rearrangement links TRBV27 to TRBJ2-2, with D possibly matching TRBD1 (6 bases). Trimming stripped 2 bases from V and 6 bases from J, with 16 bases between. CDR3 length: 16 amino acids. Germline CDR1 and CDR2: MNHEY and SMNVEV (reference sequence). The CDR3 nucleotides read TGTGCCAGCAGTTTACAGAACAGGGTGGGAGCCGGGGAGCTGTTTTTT. Amino acid sequence: CASSLQNRVGAGELFF.

The chain uses TRBV10-3 and TRBJ2-7, with D unresolved. V was cut by 0 bases and J by 5 bases, with 8 bases left in between. Germline loops: CDR1 ENHRY, CDR2 SYGVKD. The CDR3 is 13 amino acids. In DNA, the CDR3 is TGTGCCATCAGTGAGTCTGTTCTCAACGAGCAGTACTTC. Translation gives CAISESVLNEQYF.

The J gene is TRBJ2-1, the V gene TRBV5-6; 8 nucleotides line up with TRBD1. Germline V gives CDR1 SGHDT, CDR2 YYEEEE. V gave up 4 bases and J gave up 1 base; unmatched junction bases: 4. The CDR3 has 15 residues. The CDR3 is CASSQGQVSYNEQFF. The CDR3 DNA is TGTGCCAGCAGCCAGGGACAGGTATCCTACAATGAGCAGTTCTTC.

The chain recombines TRBV11-2 with TRBJ1-2; 9 bases fit TRBD1. The CDR3 loop spans 16 amino acids. Germline V lookup: CDR1 SGHAT, CDR2 FQNNGV. The junction had 7 bases not matched to a gene; V was cut back by 1 base and J by 4 bases. The CDR3 spells CASSLGRGQGFYGYTF. The CDR3 DNA follows: TGTGCCAGCAGCTTAGGGCGGGGACAGGGATTCTATGGCTACACCTTC. Together with reference TRBV11-2 and TRBJ1-2, the CDR3 gives the full variable domain: EAGVAQSPRYKIIEKRQSVAFWCNPISGHATLYWYQQILGQGPKLLIQFQNNGVVDDSQLPKDRFSAERLKGVDSTLKIQPAKLEDSAVYLCASSLGRGQGFYGYTFGSGTRLTVV.